One and the same sample provided the 8 T cell receptor beta chains below, sequenced in a study of shared clonotypes between healthy human individuals. TCRdb's copy holds only in-frame clones and misses some; the assay was immunoSEQ multiplex PCR. Among about 1.5 million clones listed, approximately 98% were seen once. The sample was naive CD4+ T cells sorted from blood. The sample's subset: CD45RA+ positively selected. All receptors come from a man younger than 40 in good health.

The chain joins TRBV30 to TRBJ1-4, with D perhaps TRBD1 (6 bases). The CDR3 contains 14 residues. The V end was cut by 4 bases, the J end by 1 base, with 10 bases between. From germline, CDR1 is GTSNPN and CDR2 SVGIG (reference sequence). The CDR3, as DNA: TGTGCCTGGAACAGGGTTGGAACTAATGAAAAACTGTTTTTT. Translation gives CAWNRVGTNEKLFF.

This chain's CDR3 is CASSQMATSAQEKLFF. In DNA form, the CDR3 reads TGCGCCAGCAGCCAAATGGCTACGTCTGCGCAAGAAAAACTGTTTTTT. This sequence joins TRBV5-1 and TRBJ1-4; D unclear. With 4 bases removed from V and 8 bases from J, the gap between germline ends came to 21 bases. The CDR3 extends over 16 amino acids. Germline V gives CDR1 SGHRS, CDR2 YFSETQ.

The chain has TRBV18 and TRBJ1-1, with D unclear. The germline CDR1 and CDR2 sequences are KGHSH and LQKENI. The CDR3 has 14 residues. Trimming took off 5 bases at V and 3 bases at J, with 13 bases between the two ends. This chain's CDR3 is CASSKAAGDTEAFF. As DNA, the CDR3 is TGTGCCAGCTCAAAAGCGGCTGGGGACACTGAAGCTTTCTTT.

The chain joins TRBV30 to TRBJ1-2; a weak D match, TRBD1 (5 bases). CDR3 length: 12 residues. The ends were cut back, 5 bases at V and 4 bases at J, with 11 bases in the middle. Per the germline V gene, CDR1 is GTSNPN and CDR2 is SVGIG (reference sequence). The CDR3 protein is CAWSDTSYGYTF. The CDR3 DNA follows: TGTGCCTGGTCGGACACCTCCTATGGCTACACCTTC.

The chain carries TRBV7-9 and TRBJ1-2; D unclear. The CDR3 spans 12 residues. V dropped 1 base and J dropped 6 bases, with 6 bases sitting between them. Germline CDR1 SEHNR, CDR2 FQNEAQ (reference sequence). Here the CDR3 reads CASSLGLHGYTF. As DNA, the CDR3 is TGTGCCAGCAGCTTAGGACTGCATGGCTACACCTTC.

The rearrangement links TRBV7-3 to TRBJ2-3; 11 bases match TRBD2. The CDR3 has 15 residues. Per the germline V gene, CDR1 is SGHTA and CDR2 is FQGTGA. V was pared by 5 bases and J by 5 bases, with 6 bases of the junction left unmatched. CDR3 sequence (DNA): TGTGCCAGCAGCACCCTAGCGGGAGGTAGAGATACGCAGTATTTT. This gives the protein CASSTLAGGRDTQYF. Together with reference TRBV7-3 and TRBJ2-3, the CDR3 gives the full variable domain: GAGVSQTPSNKVTEKGKYVELRCDPISGHTALYWYRQSLGQGPEFLIYFQGTGAADDSGLPNDRFFAVRPEGSVSTLKIQRTERGDSAVYLCASSTLAGGRDTQYFGPGTRLTVL.

V is TRBV7-6 and J is TRBJ1-2; D not certain. Trimming pared 6 bases from V and 5 bases from J, leaving 13 bases between. Germline V gene lookup returns CDR1 SGHVS and CDR2 FNYEAQ. This CDR3 is 13 amino acids long. CDR3 bases: TGTGCCAGCAGTCGGACCGCTCGGTATGGCTACACCTTC. Residues: CASSRTARYGYTF. Together with reference TRBV7-6 and TRBJ1-2, the CDR3 gives the full variable domain: GAGVSQSPRYKVTKRGQDVALRCDPISGHVSLYWYRQALGQGPEFLTYFNYEAQQDKSGLPNDRFSAERPEGSISTLTIQRTEQRDSAMYRCASSRTARYGYTFGSGTRLTVV.

Notes on this clone: Other DNA sequences in this specimen translate into the identical CDR3. The chain carries TRBV14 and TRBJ1-1, with D possibly being TRBD1 (5 bases). Trimming took off 5 bases at V and 1 base at J, with 8 bases between the two ends. Germline V gene data show CDR1 as SGHDN and CDR2 as FVKESK. The CDR3 covers 13 residues. In DNA, the CDR3 is TGTGCCAGCAGCAGACAGCCGAACACTGAAGCTTTCTTT. Its translation is CASSRQPNTEAFF.